This entry concerns a single T cell receptor (beta chain). This specimen comes from a study of cytomegalovirus exposure and HLA in healthy donors. Produced via immunoSEQ multiplex PCR; TCRdb's table is partial and in-frame only. The data hold 160,000 or so clones, with around four fifths observed a single time. V lost 0 bases and J 2 bases, leaving 16 bases between the germline ends. The length of the CDR3 is 17 residues. Per the germline V gene, CDR1 is PRHDT and CDR2 is FYEKMQ (reference sequence). Sequences were obtained from PBMCs. The sequence derives from a man aged 25-40 years in good health and CMV-seropositive. The genes are TRBV13 and TRBJ2-5; weak D call: TRBD1 (6 bases). The CDR3: CASSLGGVGGWQETQYF. CDR3 sequence (DNA): TGTGCCAGCAGCTTAGGAGGGGTAGGGGGATGGCAAGAGACCCAGTACTTC.